This T cell receptor (beta chain) was documented in a study of blood T cell repertoires in COVID-19. Study-wide context: In each case, the material was cDNA or gDNA derived from T cells, B-cell-depleted T cells, or PBMCs.

The germline gives CDR1 SGHTA, CDR2 FQGNSA. V was pared by 0 bases and J by 8 bases, with 0 bases of the junction left unmatched. The CDR3 loop spans 14 amino acids. Original processing methods: Amplified reference gene primers provided the basis for estimating nucleated cell counts. Data came from immunoSEQ multiplex PCR; TCRdb stores just in-frame clones and leaves some out. V and J calls and clone size follow that table, whereas D and trimming were derived from the DNA. The profile covers around 140,000 clones, with over 75% appearing a single time and approximately 2% taken by the ten largest. The table lists this clone with a count of one.

This receptor was identified in a man between 65 and 80 years old with active COVID-19. The chain joins TRBV7-2 to TRBJ2-3; 12 bases map to TRBD2. Specimen: peripheral blood. This CDR3 reads CASSLAGLAGTQYF. CDR3 DNA: TGTGCCAGCAGCTTAGCGGGACTAGCGGGTACGCAGTATTTT.